Following are 22 T cell receptor beta chains from one sample sequenced in a study of T cell changes during pregnancy in multiple sclerosis. Repertoires were generated with immunoSEQ multiplex PCR, while TCRdb's copy carries only in-frame clones and drops some. The sample carries tens of thousands of clones, 80% to 95% recorded once. The sequencing used peripheral blood, collected in the first trimester of pregnancy. Receptors were obtained from a female donor in good health, enrolled as a control in a pregnancy study.

This clone came up once. This chain uses TRBV28 with TRBJ2-7; the match to TRBD1 covers 9 bases. Germline loops: CDR1 MDHEN, CDR2 SYDVKM. CDR3 size: 14 residues. Trimming cost V 6 bases and J 7 bases; bases outside gene matches: 10. The chain's CDR3 is CASRLTGGAEEQYF. The CDR3 nucleotides are TGTGCCAGCAGACTTACAGGGGGCGCGGAGGAGCAGTACTTC.

The chain is built from TRBV28 and TRBJ2-7, with TRBD2 as a possible D gene (6 bases). The CDR3 sequence is 15 residues long. The germline CDR1 and CDR2 sequences are MDHEN and SYDVKM. V was clipped by 2 bases and J by 2 bases, with 13 bases between them. The CDR3 loop is CASSLRPRGTYEQYF. The CDR3 DNA sequence: TGTGCCAGCAGTTTAAGGCCCCGGGGGACCTACGAGCAGTACTTC.

This CDR3 reads CASSLIGGGYNEQFF. The CDR3, as DNA: TGTGCCAGCAGCTTAATCGGGGGGGGATACAATGAGCAGTTCTTC. The chain combines TRBV7-6 with TRBJ2-1; 8 positions match TRBD2. CDR1 is SGHVS, CDR2 FNYEAQ, per germline. V lost 2 bases and J lost 4; bases outside the gene matches: 4. The CDR3 totals 15 residues.

The chain uses TRBV6-1 and TRBJ2-2; the D is unclear. CDR1 is MNHNS, CDR2 SASEGT, per germline. The germline V and J ends were trimmed by 2 bases and 3 bases, with 7 bases remaining between them. The CDR3 covers 14 residues. CDR3 protein: CASSESIDTGELFF. The CDR3, as DNA: TGTGCCAGCAGTGAAAGTATAGACACCGGGGAGCTGTTTTTT.

This sequence joins TRBV4-1 and TRBJ1-1, with D possibly matching TRBD1 (5 bases). CDR3 length equals 14 residues. V lost 0 bases to trimming and J lost 10 bases, with 15 bases between them. The germline gives CDR1 MGHRA, CDR2 YSYEKL. The CDR3 here is CASSQDGTAPLAFF. The CDR3 DNA follows: TGCGCCAGCAGCCAAGATGGGACTGCTCCGCTAGCTTTCTTT.

V is TRBV5-1 and J is TRBJ1-2, with 8 bases identical to TRBD1. CDR3 length equals 20 residues. Germline assignment: CDR1 SGHRS and CDR2 YFSETQ. V was clipped by 4 bases and J by 4 bases; unmatched bases: 24. The CDR3 sequence: CASSLTPSNLVPGGGYGYTF. CDR3 nucleotide sequence: TGCGCCAGCAGCCTAACTCCGAGCAATCTGGTCCCAGGGGGCGGCTATGGCTACACCTTC.

The chain couples TRBV27 to TRBJ2-6; no reliable D call. The CDR3 is 16 amino acids. Trimming took off 3 bases at V and 0 bases at J, with 9 bases between the two ends. Per germline, CDR1 MNHEY and CDR2 SMNVEV (reference sequence). CDR3 DNA: TGTGCCAGCAGTTTCGACACGGCCTCTGGGGCCAACGTCCTGACTTTC. Its protein is CASSFDTASGANVLTF.

This rearrangement joins TRBV7-9 to TRBJ1-5, with D possibly matching TRBD1 (5 bases). CDR3 size: 16 residues. Per germline, CDR1 SEHNR and CDR2 FQNEAQ (reference sequence). The ends were cut back, 8 bases at V and 4 bases at J, with 21 bases in the middle. The DNA for the CDR3 is TGTGCCAGCGGACCCGCCAACCGGGGGAATAATCAGCCCCAGCATTTT. Amino acids: CASGPANRGNNQPQHF.

The rearrangement links TRBV5-1 to TRBJ2-1; 10 nucleotides agree with TRBD2. Germline V gene lookup returns CDR1 SGHRS and CDR2 YFSETQ. The CDR3 runs to 14 residues. V was clipped by 2 bases and J by 9 bases; unmatched bases: 5. CDR3 coding DNA: TGCGCCAGCAGCTTCCTAGCGGGAGCAGGTGAGCAGTTCTTC. The encoded protein is CASSFLAGAGEQFF.

This clone was seen once. The chain couples TRBV5-1 to TRBJ1-1; no clear D gene. The germline V and J ends were trimmed by 4 bases and 5 bases, with 18 bases remaining between them. The CDR3 loop spans 15 amino acids. The germline V gene has CDR1 SGHRS and CDR2 YFSETQ. CDR3 sequence: CASSGGRGWETEAFF. The CDR3, as DNA: TGCGCCAGCAGCGGCGGCCGGGGATGGGAAACTGAAGCTTTCTTT.

The chain employs TRBV30 and TRBJ2-2; 11 nucleotides agree with TRBD1. This CDR3 is built from 15 residues. V lost 4 bases, J lost 4 bases, and 5 bases stayed unmatched. Germline-derived CDR1 and CDR2 are GTSNPN and SVGIG (reference sequence). The CDR3 region has the DNA TGTGCCTGGATGAAAGGACAGGGGGCCACCGGGGAGCTGTTTTTT. It codes for CAWMKGQGATGELFF.

This clone was observed a single time. CDR3: CAIKGGRGQYEQYF. For the CDR3, the DNA is TGTGCCATCAAGGGGGGCAGGGGGCAGTACGAGCAGTACTTC. The chain is built from TRBV10-3 and TRBJ2-7; TRBD1 aligns across 8 bases. This CDR3 contains 14 residues. Germline V lookup: CDR1 ENHRY, CDR2 SYGVKD. J lost 4 bases, V lost 7 bases, and 9 bases had no gene match.

J is TRBJ2-7 and V is TRBV19; TRBD2 matches at 7 bases. The V segment lost 3 bases and the J segment 4 bases; nucleotides outside the gene matches: 15. Germline CDR1 and CDR2: LNHDA and SQIVND (reference sequence). The CDR3 has 17 residues. CDR3 protein: CASSIGRGLTFEYEQYF. The CDR3 nucleotides read TGTGCCAGTAGTATTGGGAGGGGACTCACCTTCGAGTACGAGCAGTACTTC.

The V gene is TRBV2, the J gene TRBJ1-2; D is possibly TRBD1 (6 bases). V was clipped by 6 bases and J by 0 bases, with 11 bases between them. CDR3 length equals 14 residues. The germline V gene has CDR1 SNHLY and CDR2 FYNNEI. CDR3 amino acids: CASSPDSSNYGYTF. CDR3 sequence (DNA): TGTGCCAGCAGCCCGGACAGCTCTAACTATGGCTACACCTTC.

V is TRBV2 and J is TRBJ2-1; 7 positions match TRBD1. CDR1 SNHLY and CDR2 FYNNEI come from the germline V gene. V dropped 1 base and J dropped 5; count of bases not matched to a gene: 5. The CDR3 runs 15 residues. The CDR3 coding sequence is TGTGCCAGCAGTGAAGGACAGGGTATTCACAATGAGCAGTTCTTC. Its protein product is CASSEGQGIHNEQFF.

The genes are TRBV5-1 and TRBJ2-1; the match to TRBD2 covers 11 bases. CDR1 SGHRS and CDR2 YFSETQ come from the germline V gene. This CDR3 has 16 residues. With V trimmed by 4 bases and J by 0 bases, 3 bases remained unmatched. In DNA, the CDR3 is TGCGCCAGCAGCATAGCGGGAGGGAGCTCCTACAATGAGCAGTTCTTC. It codes for CASSIAGGSSYNEQFF.

V gene TRBV10-3 combines with J gene TRBJ2-1; tentative D call: TRBD2 (6 bases). This CDR3 is built from 13 residues. The germline V and J ends were trimmed by 5 bases and 9 bases, with 14 bases remaining between them. Germline V gene lookup returns CDR1 ENHRY and CDR2 SYGVKD. The CDR3 spells CAISSGTPSEQFF. The CDR3 nucleotides are TGTGCCATCAGTTCCGGGACTCCAAGTGAGCAGTTCTTC.

The chain links TRBV6-1 to TRBJ1-5; D not resolved. V was clipped by 6 bases and J by 0 bases, with 3 bases between them. Germline CDR1 reads MNHNS; CDR2 reads SASEGT. This CDR3 spans 12 amino acids. CDR3 in amino acids: CASSHSNQPQHF. The CDR3 nucleotides read TGTGCCAGCAGCCATAGCAATCAGCCCCAGCATTTT.

The V gene is TRBV4-1, the J gene TRBJ2-7; D might be TRBD1 (6 bases). The CDR3 is 17 amino acids. CDR1 is MGHRA and CDR2 is YSYEKL in the germline V gene. V lost 0 bases to trimming and J lost 5 bases, with 20 bases between them. In nucleotides, the CDR3 is TGCGCCAGCAGCCAAGATTCAGCAGGGGAGCTTTTCAACGAGCAGTACTTC. It specifies CASSQDSAGELFNEQYF.

The chain carries TRBV10-3 and TRBJ1-1; 9 nucleotides align to TRBD1. The CDR3 spans 18 residues. Germline V gene data show CDR1 as ENHRY and CDR2 as SYGVKD. Trimming removed 2 bases from V and 1 base from J; junction bases left unmatched: 11. The CDR3 nucleotides are TGTGCCATCAGTGAGGGATATCAACTGGGACAGGGGAACACTGAAGCTTTCTTT. This translates into CAISEGYQLGQGNTEAFF.

V and J are TRBV5-1 and TRBJ2-7, with 8 bases that match TRBD2. J gave up 1 base and V 6 bases, and 9 bases lay outside the gene matches. Germline V gene data show CDR1 as SGHRS and CDR2 as YFSETQ. The CDR3 has 15 amino acids. CDR3 nucleotide sequence: TGCGCCAGCAAGATGGCGGGAGGCCCTTCCTACGAGCAGTACTTC. Its protein is CASKMAGGPSYEQYF.

The chain carries TRBV29-1 and TRBJ2-1, with a possible D match to TRBD2 (6 bases). The CDR3 is 12 residues long. CDR1 and CDR2 from the germline V gene are SQVTM and ANQGSEA. V was clipped by 6 bases and J by 6 bases, with 12 bases between them. CDR3 protein: CSVKTSSNEQFF. Written as DNA, the CDR3 is TGCAGCGTAAAGACTAGTAGCAATGAGCAGTTCTTC.